The rows below give T cell receptor beta chains drawn from one sample of a study of blood T cell repertoires in COVID-19. Profiled with immunoSEQ multiplex PCR; TCRdb holds only in-frame clones, not every one. The sample records approximately 500,000 clones, over 75% being singletons. The sequencing input was PBMCs or T cells enriched from blood (not recorded which). These receptors were obtained from a woman aged 35 to 49 who had recovered from COVID-19. Each CDR3 is given with its conserved first and last residue. The D gene is left open where the match is weak. Rows give clone size only sometimes, using once, few, many, or a class for an expanded clone.

>11|TRBV2|TRBJ1-1|.|.
TGTGCCAGCAGGCGGGCAGCTGAAGCTTTCTTT
CASRRAAEAFF
>14|TRBV7-2|TRBJ2-2|.|once
TGTGCCAGCAGCTTAGGCTCCTATCCCGGGGAGCTGTTTTTT
CASSLGSYPGELFF
>16|TRBV11-2|TRBJ2-7|TRBD1|.
TGTGCCAGCAGCTTAGCGCAAGGGGGCGCAGGTTACGAGCAGTACTTC
CASSLAQGGAGYEQYF
>16|TRBV7-6|TRBJ1-6|.|.
TGTGCCAGCAGCTCAACTTCCGGGACATCTACTTCACCCCTCCACTTT
CASSSTSGTSTSPLHF
>16|TRBV5-8|TRBJ2-3|.|.
TGTGCCAGCAGCTTAGGAGTTGGGGGGTATGGAGATACGCAGTATTTT
CASSLGVGGYGDTQYF
>15|TRBV11-2|TRBJ2-1|TRBD1|once
TGTGCCAGCAGCTTAGATTATGGCCGTTGGGACAGCGGGTTCTTC
CASSLDYGRWDSGFF
>15|TRBV19|TRBJ1-2|TRBD1|.
TGTGCCAGTAGCCCGACAGGGGGAATTAACTATGGCTACACCTTC
CASSPTGGINYGYTF
>16|TRBV7-2|TRBJ2-5|TRBD2|few
TGTGCCAGCAGCTTAATGGGTAGCGGGTCTCAAGAGACCCAGTACTTC
CASSLMGSGSQETQYF
>13|TRBV19|TRBJ2-2|.|.
TGTGCCAGTAGTTGGGGCAACACCGGGGAGCTGTTTTTT
CASSWGNTGELFF
>16|TRBV10-1|TRBJ2-1|TRBD2|.
TGCGCCAGCAGGTGGACTAGCCTCATCGATTACAATGAGCAGTTCTTC
CASRWTSLIDYNEQFF
>15|TRBV19|TRBJ1-2|TRBD1|.
TGTGCCAGTACCCGGCGGGACAGGGGAGGCTATGGCTACACCTTC
CASTRRDRGGYGYTF
>14|TRBV18|TRBJ2-5|.|.
TGTGCCAGCTCACCCTACGGGGGCCAAGAGACCCAGTACTTC
CASSPYGGQETQYF
>13|TRBV2|TRBJ2-1|.|once
TGTGCCAGCGAGTCTACTGAGGGCGCTGAGCAGTTCTTC
CASESTEGAEQFF
>15|TRBV10-1|TRBJ2-7|TRBD2|few
TGCGCCAGCAGTAATACCGGGACTAGACCCTACGAGCAGTACTTC
CASSNTGTRPYEQYF
>17|TRBV2|TRBJ2-2|TRBD2|.
TGTGCCAGCAGTGATATGGGCGGGAGGAGCTACACCGGGGAGCTGTTTTTT
CASSDMGGRSYTGELFF
>18|TRBV11-3|TRBJ1-1|TRBD1|few
TGTGCCAGCAGCCGAATAGTCCCGGGACAGGAGATGAACACTGAAGCTTTCTTT
CASSRIVPGQEMNTEAFF